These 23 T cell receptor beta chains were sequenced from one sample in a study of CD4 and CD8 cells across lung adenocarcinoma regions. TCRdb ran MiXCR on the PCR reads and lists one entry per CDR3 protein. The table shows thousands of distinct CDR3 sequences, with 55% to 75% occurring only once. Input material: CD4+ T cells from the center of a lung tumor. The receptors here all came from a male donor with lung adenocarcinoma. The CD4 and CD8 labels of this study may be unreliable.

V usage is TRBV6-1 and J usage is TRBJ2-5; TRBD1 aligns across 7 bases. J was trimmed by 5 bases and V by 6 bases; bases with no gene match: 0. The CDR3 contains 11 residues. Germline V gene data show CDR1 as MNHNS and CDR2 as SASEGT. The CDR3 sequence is CASRQGETQYF. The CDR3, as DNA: TGTGCCAGCAGACAGGGGGAGACCCAGTACTTC.

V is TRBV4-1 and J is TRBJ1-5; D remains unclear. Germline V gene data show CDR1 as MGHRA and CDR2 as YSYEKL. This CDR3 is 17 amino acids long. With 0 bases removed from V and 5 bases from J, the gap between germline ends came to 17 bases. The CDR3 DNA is TGCGCCAGCAGCCAAGACGGCTCTTCAAAAGCGGATCAGCCCCAGCATTTT. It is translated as CASSQDGSSKADQPQHF.

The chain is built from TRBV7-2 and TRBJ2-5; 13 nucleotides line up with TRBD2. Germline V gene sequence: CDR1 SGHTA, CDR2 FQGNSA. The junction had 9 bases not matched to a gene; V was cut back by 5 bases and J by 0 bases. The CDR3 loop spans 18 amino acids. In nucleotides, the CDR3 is TGTGCCAGCAGCCCTCCCCCCGGGACTAGCGGGGACCAAGAGACCCAGTACTTC. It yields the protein CASSPPPGTSGDQETQYF.

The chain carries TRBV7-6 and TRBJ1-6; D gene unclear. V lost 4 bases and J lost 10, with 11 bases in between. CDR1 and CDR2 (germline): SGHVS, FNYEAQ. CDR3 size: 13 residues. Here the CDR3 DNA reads TGTGCCAGCAGCTCCCGGGCGGAATCACCCCTCCACTTT. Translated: CASSSRAESPLHF.

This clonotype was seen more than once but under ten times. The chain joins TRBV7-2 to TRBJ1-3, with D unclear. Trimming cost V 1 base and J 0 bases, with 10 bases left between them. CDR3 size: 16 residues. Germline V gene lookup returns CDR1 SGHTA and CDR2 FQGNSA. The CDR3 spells CASSLEHVASGNTIYF. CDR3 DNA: TGTGCCAGCAGCTTAGAGCATGTGGCCTCTGGAAACACCATATATTTT.

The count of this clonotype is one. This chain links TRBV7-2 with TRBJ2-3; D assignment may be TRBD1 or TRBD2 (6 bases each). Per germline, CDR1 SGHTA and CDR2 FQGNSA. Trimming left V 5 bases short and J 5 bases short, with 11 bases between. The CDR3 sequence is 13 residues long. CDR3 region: CASSPEGGDTQYF. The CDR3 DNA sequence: TGTGCCAGCAGCCCTGAGGGGGGAGATACGCAGTATTTT.

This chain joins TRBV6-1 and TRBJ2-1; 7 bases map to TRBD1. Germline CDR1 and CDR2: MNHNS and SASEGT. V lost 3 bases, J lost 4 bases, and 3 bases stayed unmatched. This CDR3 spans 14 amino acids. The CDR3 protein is CASSDGQAYNEQFF. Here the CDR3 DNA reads TGTGCCAGCAGTGACGGACAGGCGTACAATGAGCAGTTCTTC.

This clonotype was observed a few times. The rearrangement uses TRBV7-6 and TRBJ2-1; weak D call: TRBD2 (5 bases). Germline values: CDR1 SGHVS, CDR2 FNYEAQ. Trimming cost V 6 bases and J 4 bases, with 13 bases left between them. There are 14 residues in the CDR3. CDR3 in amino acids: CASSTPGGYNEQFF. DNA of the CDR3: TGTGCCAGCAGTACCCCCGGAGGATACAATGAGCAGTTCTTC.

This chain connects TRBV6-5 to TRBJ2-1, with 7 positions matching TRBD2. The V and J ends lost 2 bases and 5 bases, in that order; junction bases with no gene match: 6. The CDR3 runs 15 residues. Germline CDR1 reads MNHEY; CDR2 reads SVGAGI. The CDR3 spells CASSYRGLSNNEQFF. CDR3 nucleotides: TGTGCCAGCAGTTACCGGGGACTATCAAACAATGAGCAGTTCTTC.

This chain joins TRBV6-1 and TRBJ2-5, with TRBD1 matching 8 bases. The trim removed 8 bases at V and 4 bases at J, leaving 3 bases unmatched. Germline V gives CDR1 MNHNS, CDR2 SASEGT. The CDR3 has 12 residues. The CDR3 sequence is CASSGQGETQYF. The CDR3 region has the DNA TGTGCCAGCTCCGGACAGGGAGAGACCCAGTACTTC.

Here the CDR3 DNA reads TGTGCCAGCAGCCTATTCCCGGGACAGGGCCTGAACACTGAAGCTTTCTTT. Amino acid sequence: CASSLFPGQGLNTEAFF. This chain links TRBV5-4 with TRBJ1-1; TRBD1 matches 9 bases. V was pared by 4 bases and J by 0 bases, with 10 bases of the junction left unmatched. Germline loops: CDR1 SGHNT, CDR2 YYREEE (reference sequence). CDR3 length equals 17 residues.

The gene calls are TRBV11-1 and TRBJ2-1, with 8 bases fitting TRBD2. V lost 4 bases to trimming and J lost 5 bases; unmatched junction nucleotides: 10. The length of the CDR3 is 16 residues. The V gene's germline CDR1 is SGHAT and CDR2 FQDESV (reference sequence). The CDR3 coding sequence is TGTGCCAGCAGCTCGAGCGGGAGTCACACACACAATGAGCAGTTCTTC. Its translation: CASSSSGSHTHNEQFF.

CDR3 bases: TGTGCCAGCAGCTTAGTGGTAGGGAGAAAGGAGACCCAGTACTTC. Its translation: CASSLVVGRKETQYF. This chain links TRBV11-2 with TRBJ2-5, with D perhaps TRBD2 (5 bases). The V and J ends lost 1 base and 5 bases respectively, with 14 bases between them. The germline gives CDR1 SGHAT, CDR2 FQNNGV. This CDR3 region has 15 residues.

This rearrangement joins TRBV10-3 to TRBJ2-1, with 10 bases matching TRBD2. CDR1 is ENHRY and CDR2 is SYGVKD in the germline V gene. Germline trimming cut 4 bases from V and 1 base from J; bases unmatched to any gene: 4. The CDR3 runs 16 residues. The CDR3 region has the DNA TGTGCCATCAGTGTGCAAGCGGGAGGGTCCTACAATGAGCAGTTCTTC. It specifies CAISVQAGGSYNEQFF.

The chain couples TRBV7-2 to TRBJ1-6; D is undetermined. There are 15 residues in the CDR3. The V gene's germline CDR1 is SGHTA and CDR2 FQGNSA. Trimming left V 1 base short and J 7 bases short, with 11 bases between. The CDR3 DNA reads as TGTGCCAGCAGCTTAGAGTTGGGTGTGAATTCACCCCTCCACTTT. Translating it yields CASSLELGVNSPLHF.

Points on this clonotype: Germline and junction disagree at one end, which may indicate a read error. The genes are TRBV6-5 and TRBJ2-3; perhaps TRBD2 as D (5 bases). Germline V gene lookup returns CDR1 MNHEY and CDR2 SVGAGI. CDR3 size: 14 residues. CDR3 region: CAGSYEGGTDTQYF. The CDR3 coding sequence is TGTGCGGGGAGTTACGAGGGCGGCACAGATACCCAGTATTTT.

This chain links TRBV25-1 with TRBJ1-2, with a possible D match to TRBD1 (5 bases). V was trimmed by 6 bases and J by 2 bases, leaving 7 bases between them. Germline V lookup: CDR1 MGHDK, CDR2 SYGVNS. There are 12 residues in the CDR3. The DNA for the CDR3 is TGTGCCAGCAGGGGGCTAAACTATGGCTACACCTTC. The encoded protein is CASRGLNYGYTF.

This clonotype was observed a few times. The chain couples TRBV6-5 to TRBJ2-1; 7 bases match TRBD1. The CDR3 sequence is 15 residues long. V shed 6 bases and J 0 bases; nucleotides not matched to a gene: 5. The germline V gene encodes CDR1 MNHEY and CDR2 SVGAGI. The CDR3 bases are TGTGCCAGCAGATTACAGGGGAGCTCCTACAATGAGCAGTTCTTC. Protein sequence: CASRLQGSSYNEQFF.

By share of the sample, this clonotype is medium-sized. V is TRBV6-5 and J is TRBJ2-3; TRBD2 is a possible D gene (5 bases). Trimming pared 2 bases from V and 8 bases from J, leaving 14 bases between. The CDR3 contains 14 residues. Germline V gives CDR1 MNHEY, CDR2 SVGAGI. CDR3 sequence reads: CASSYGGSRITQYF. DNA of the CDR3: TGTGCCAGCAGTTACGGTGGGAGTCGGATTACGCAGTATTTT.

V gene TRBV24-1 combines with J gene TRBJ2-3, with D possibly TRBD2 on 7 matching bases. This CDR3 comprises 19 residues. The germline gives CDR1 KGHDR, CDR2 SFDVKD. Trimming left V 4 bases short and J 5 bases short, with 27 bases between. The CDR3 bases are TGTGCCACCAGTGACCCCCTGGGGTCTGGGGGGGGGGGCAAAGATACGCAGTATTTT. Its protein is CATSDPLGSGGGGKDTQYF.

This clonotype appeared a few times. For the CDR3, the DNA is TGTGCCAGCAGGACGGGACTAGCAGGCCAAGAGACCCAGTACTTC. It translates to CASRTGLAGQETQYF. The chain recombines TRBV6-1 with TRBJ2-5; 9 bases agree with TRBD2. CDR1 is MNHNS, CDR2 SASEGT, per germline. Trimming cost V 6 bases and J 1 base; bases outside gene matches: 6. CDR3 size: 15 residues.

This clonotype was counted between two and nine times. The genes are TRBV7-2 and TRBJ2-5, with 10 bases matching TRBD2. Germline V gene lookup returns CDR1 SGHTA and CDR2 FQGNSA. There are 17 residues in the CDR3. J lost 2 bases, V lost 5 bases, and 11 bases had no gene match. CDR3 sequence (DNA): TGTGCCAGCAGCCCAGCACGCCGGACTAGCGGACAAGAGACCCAGTACTTC. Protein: CASSPARRTSGQETQYF.

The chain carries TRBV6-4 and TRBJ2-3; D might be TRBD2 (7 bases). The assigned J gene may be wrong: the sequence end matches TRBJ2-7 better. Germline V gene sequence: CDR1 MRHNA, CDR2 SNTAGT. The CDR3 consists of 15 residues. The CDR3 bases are TGTGCCAGGGGGGGGGGGGGCGGCGACCCAGATACGCAGTACTTC. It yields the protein CARGGGGGDPDTQYF.